This section outlines one T cell receptor beta chain sequence together with its context. This specimen comes from a study of blood T cell repertoires in COVID-19. CDR3 length equals 13 residues. Looked up from germline, CDR1 is SQVTM and CDR2 is ANQGSEA. Between the trimmed V and J ends, which lost 7 bases and 2 bases, there was a span of 14 bases. Clones were sequenced by immunoSEQ multiplex PCR, and TCRdb holds only the in-frame ones, with some missing. The table includes about 42,000 clones, about 89% detected once. This chain links TRBV29-1 with TRBJ1-1; D gene ambiguous. The source material was peripheral blood. This TCR was sampled from a human donor in a cohort sampled during active COVID-19. The CDR3 sequence: CSAQLGGNTEAFF. DNA of the CDR3: TGCAGCGCCCAACTAGGCGGAAACACTGAAGCTTTCTTT.